This TCR beta chain stems from a study of T-cell reconstitution after alpha-beta-depleted transplantation in children. Trimming removed 4 bases from V and 0 bases from J; junction bases left unmatched: 3. The germline gives CDR1 DFQATT, CDR2 SNEGSKA (reference sequence). There are 13 residues in the CDR3. Unique molecular identifiers were incorporated when the TCRbeta library was constructed. TCRdb passed the PCR reads through MiXCR, listing each CDR3 protein once. The sample contains about 500,000 distinct CDR3 sequences, about 33% of which appear only once. This clonotype has only a few counts. The starting material was PBMCs from the stem cell graft donor, obtained from the stem cell graft. The sequence derives from a human donor who donated a stem cell graft to a child with aplastic anemia. V gene TRBV20-1 combines with J gene TRBJ2-7, with 7 bases fitting TRBD2. CDR3: CSAIRDYSYEQYF. The DNA of the CDR3 is TGCAGTGCTATCCGGGACTACTCCTACGAGCAGTACTTC.